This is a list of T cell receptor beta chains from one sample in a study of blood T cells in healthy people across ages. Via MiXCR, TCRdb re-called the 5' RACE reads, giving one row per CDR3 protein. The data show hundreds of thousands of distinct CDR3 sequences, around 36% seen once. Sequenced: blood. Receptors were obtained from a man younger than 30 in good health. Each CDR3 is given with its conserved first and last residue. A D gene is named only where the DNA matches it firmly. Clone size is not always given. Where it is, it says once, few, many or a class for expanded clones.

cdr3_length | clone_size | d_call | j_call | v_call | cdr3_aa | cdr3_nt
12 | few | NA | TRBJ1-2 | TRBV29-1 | CSVEVRTDGYTF | TGCAGCGTTGAGGTCAGGACGGATGGCTACACCTTC
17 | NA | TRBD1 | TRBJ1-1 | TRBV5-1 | CASSGNGQGAWSTEAFF | TGCGCCAGCAGCGGCAACGGACAGGGGGCTTGGAGCACTGAAGCTTTCTTT
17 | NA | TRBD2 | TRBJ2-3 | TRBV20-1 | CSARELGLAVLTDTQYF | TGCAGTGCTAGAGAACTCGGACTAGCGGTCCTCACAGATACGCAGTATTTT
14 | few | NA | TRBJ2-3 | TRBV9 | CASSASSGKDTQYF | TGTGCCAGCAGCGCGTCATCAGGGAAAGATACGCAGTATTTT
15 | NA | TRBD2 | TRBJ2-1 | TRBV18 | CASSPLTGGIHEQFF | TGTGCCAGCTCACCACTAACCGGGGGGATCCATGAGCAGTTCTTC
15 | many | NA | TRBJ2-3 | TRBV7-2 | CASSLGGERTDTQYF | TGTGCCAGCAGCTTAGGGGGCGAACGCACAGATACGCAGTATTTT
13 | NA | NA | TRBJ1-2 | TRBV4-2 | CASSQDGGDSYTF | TGTGCCAGCAGCCAAGATGGGGGGGACAGCTACACCTTC
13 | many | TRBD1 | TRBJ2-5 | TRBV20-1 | CSASGTGEETQYF | TGCAGTGCCTCCGGGACAGGGGAAGAGACCCAGTACTTC
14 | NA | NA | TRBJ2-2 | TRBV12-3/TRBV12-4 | CASRPGTPIGELFF | TGTGCCAGCAGGCCCGGGACACCCATCGGGGAGCTGTTTTTT
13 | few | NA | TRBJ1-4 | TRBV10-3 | CAISEWANEKLFF | TGTGCCATCAGTGAGTGGGCAAATGAAAAACTGTTTTTT
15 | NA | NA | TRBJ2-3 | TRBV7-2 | CASSLAIVSTDTQYF | TGTGCCAGCAGCTTGGCAATAGTGAGCACAGATACGCAGTATTTT
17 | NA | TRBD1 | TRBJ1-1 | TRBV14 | CASSPRRVGQSNTEAFF | TGTGCCAGCAGCCCCCGCCGAGTGGGACAGAGCAACACTGAAGCTTTCTTT
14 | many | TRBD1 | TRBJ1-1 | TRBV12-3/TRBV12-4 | CASSSGTVNTEAFF | TGTGCCAGCAGCTCCGGGACAGTGAACACTGAAGCTTTCTTT
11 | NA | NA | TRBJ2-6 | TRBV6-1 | CASSQANVLTF | TGTGCCAGCAGTCAGGCCAACGTCCTGACTTTC
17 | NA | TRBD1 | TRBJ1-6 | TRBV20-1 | CSARWDRVGSYNSPLHF | TGCAGTGCTAGGTGGGACAGGGTTGGTTCCTATAATTCACCCCTCCACTTT
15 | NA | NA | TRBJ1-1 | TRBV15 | CATSRDPGESTEAVF | TGTGCCACCAGCAGAGATCCGGGAGAAAGTACTGAAGCTGTCTTT
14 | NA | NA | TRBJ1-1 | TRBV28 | CASSSPERATEAFF | TGTGCCAGCAGTTCCCCCGAACGGGCCACTGAAGCTTTCTTT
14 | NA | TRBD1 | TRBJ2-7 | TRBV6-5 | CASAPRDRHYEQYF | TGTGCCAGCGCCCCCCGGGACAGACACTACGAGCAGTACTTC
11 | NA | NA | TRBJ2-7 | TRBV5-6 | CASSLLPEQYF | TGTGCCAGCAGCTTGTTGCCCGAGCAGTACTTC
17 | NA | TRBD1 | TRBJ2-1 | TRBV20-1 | CSASVGTGGMVGNEQFF | TGCAGTGCTAGCGTTGGGACAGGGGGAATGGTAGGGAATGAGCAGTTCTTC
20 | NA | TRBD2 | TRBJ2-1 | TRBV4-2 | CASSQDDYPNRRLAGCEQFF | TGTGCCAGCAGCCAAGATGATTACCCGAACCGGCGACTAGCGGGCTGTGAGCAGTTCTTC
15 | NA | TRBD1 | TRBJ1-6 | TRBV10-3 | CAISQEQGGNSPLHF | TGTGCCATCAGTCAGGAACAGGGGGGAAATTCACCCCTCCACTTT
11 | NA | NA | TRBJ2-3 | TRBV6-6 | CASSTDFTQYF | TGTGCCAGCAGCACCGATTTTACGCAGTATTTT
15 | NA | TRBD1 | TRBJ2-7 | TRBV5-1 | CASSMRTGGYYEQYF | TGCGCCAGCAGCATGCGGACAGGGGGCTATTACGAGCAGTACTTC
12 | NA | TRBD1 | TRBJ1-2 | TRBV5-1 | CACSRDRDGYTF | TGCGCCTGCAGTCGGGACAGGGACGGCTACACCTTC
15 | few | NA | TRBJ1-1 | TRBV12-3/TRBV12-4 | CASRPGAGRDTEAFF | TGTGCCAGCAGGCCTGGGGCTGGGCGGGATACTGAAGCTTTCTTT
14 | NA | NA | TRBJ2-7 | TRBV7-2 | CASSLADSFYEQYF | TGTGCCAGCAGCTTAGCGGACAGCTTCTACGAGCAGTACTTC
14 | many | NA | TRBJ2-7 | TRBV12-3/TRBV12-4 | CASRIRGSSYEQYF | TGTGCCAGCAGGATCCGGGGGAGCTCCTACGAGCAGTACTTC
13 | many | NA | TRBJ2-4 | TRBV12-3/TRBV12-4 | CASSPPPQNIQYF | TGTGCCAGCAGCCCCCCCCCCCAAAACATTCAGTACTTC